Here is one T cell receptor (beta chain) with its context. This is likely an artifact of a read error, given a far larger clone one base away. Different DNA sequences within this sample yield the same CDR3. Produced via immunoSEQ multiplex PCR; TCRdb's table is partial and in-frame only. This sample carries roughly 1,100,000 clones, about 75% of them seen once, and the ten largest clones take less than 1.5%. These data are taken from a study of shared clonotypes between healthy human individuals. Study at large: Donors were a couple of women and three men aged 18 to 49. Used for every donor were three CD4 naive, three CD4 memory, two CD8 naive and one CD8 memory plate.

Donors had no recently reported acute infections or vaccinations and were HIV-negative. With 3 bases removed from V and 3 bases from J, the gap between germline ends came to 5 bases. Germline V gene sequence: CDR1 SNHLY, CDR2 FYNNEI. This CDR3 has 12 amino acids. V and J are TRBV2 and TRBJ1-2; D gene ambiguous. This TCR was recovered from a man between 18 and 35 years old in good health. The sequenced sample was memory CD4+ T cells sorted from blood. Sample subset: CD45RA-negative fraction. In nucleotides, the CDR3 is TGTGCCAGCAGTGAGTCACACTATGGCTACACCTTC. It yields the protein CASSESHYGYTF.